Presented here are 5 T cell receptor beta chains from one specimen sequenced in a study of shared clonotypes between healthy human individuals. TCRdb's copy holds only in-frame clones and misses some; the assay was immunoSEQ multiplex PCR. The repertoire consists of 550,000 to 750,000 clones, with about 95% occurring once and the leading ten covering 0.11%. CD45RO negativity and positive selection for CCR7 defined naive CD8 cells, a population that excluded terminally differentiated effector memory CD45RA+ cells. Sequencing was done on a sample of naive CD8+ T cells sorted from blood. These receptors came from a young woman in good health.

The chain has TRBV29-1 and TRBJ1-2; D is perhaps TRBD1 (5 bases). The germline gives CDR1 SQVTM, CDR2 ANQGSEA. There are 11 residues in the CDR3. Trimming left V 6 bases short and J 8 bases short, with 13 bases between. This CDR3 is CSVRDLGGYTF. CDR3 coding DNA: TGCAGCGTGCGGGACCTTGGAGGCTACACCTTC.

V usage is TRBV11-2 and J usage is TRBJ2-6; D possibly matches TRBD1 or TRBD2 (5 bases each). Germline values: CDR1 SGHAT, CDR2 FQNNGV. The CDR3 extends over 17 amino acids. V was trimmed by 8 bases and J by 0 bases, leaving 17 bases between them. CDR3 protein: CASLLSGPLSGANVLTF. The CDR3, as DNA: TGTGCCAGCTTGCTATCGGGACCGCTCTCTGGGGCCAACGTCCTGACTTTC.

The chain links TRBV5-1 to TRBJ2-3; D is possibly TRBD2 (5 bases). The CDR3 loop spans 15 amino acids. V lost 4 bases and J lost 2, with 14 bases in between. Germline-derived CDR1 and CDR2 are SGHRS and YFSETQ. This CDR3 is CASSPGKSLTDTQYF. The CDR3 bases are TGCGCCAGCAGCCCGGGAAAATCCCTCACAGATACGCAGTATTTT.

V is TRBV19 and J is TRBJ1-5; D not certain. CDR3 length: 9 amino acids. Per the germline V gene, CDR1 is LNHDA and CDR2 is SQIVND (reference sequence). Trimming left V 11 bases short and J 6 bases short, with 5 bases between. The CDR3: CAVGQPQHF. CDR3 nucleotide sequence: TGTGCCGTTGGTCAGCCCCAGCATTTT.

Turning to this clone: Within the sample, other DNA sequences also encode this same CDR3. The CDR3: CASSPQGYGYTF. CDR3 coding DNA: TGTGCCAGCAGTCCGCAGGGATATGGCTACACCTTC. V and J are TRBV27 and TRBJ1-2, with a tentative D call TRBD1 (5 bases). Germline-derived CDR1 and CDR2 are MNHEY and SMNVEV (reference sequence). The V gene lost 5 bases and the J gene lost 5 bases, with 9 bases spanning the gap. The CDR3 loop spans 12 amino acids.